These 14 T cell receptor beta chains originate from one sample sequenced in a study of T cells in women clearing cervical HPV infection. Clones were sequenced by immunoSEQ multiplex PCR, and TCRdb holds only the in-frame ones, with some missing. The sample data list roughly 28,000 clones. The specimen was blood buffy coat. These receptors originate from a woman between 18 and 75 years old with a cervical HPV16 infection that either progressed to CIN3+ or cleared (not recorded which).

A note on this clone: The read is 3 residues too short to cover the CDR3 end, so that end is filled in from the germline J gene. V and J are TRBV5-3 and TRBJ1-6; 7 bases are shared with TRBD1. TRBV5-3 qualifies as an ORF whose function is uncertain. The CDR3 contains 16 residues. V trimming: 4 bases; J trimming: 5 bases; junction bases outside the gene matches: 9. The DNA read from the CDR3 is TGTGCCAGAAGCCCTGGACAGGCAGAGGATAATTCACCC. It translates to CARSPGQAEDNSP. The entire CDR3 reads CARSPGQAEDNSPLHF.

Details on this clone: The CDR3 end lies 3 residues beyond the end of the read and is filled in from the germline J gene. This chain joins TRBV5-6 and TRBJ2-3; the match to TRBD1 covers 9 bases. This CDR3 contains 15 residues. In germline, CDR1 is SGHDT, CDR2 YYEEEE. V shed 5 bases and J 3 bases; nucleotides not matched to a gene: 7. CDR3 DNA, as far as it was read: TGTGCCAGCAGTTACGGACAGGGGAAAACAGATACG. Amino acid sequence: CASSYGQGKTDT. The whole CDR3 protein reads CASSYGQGKTDTQYF.

Remarks on this clone: The missing CDR3 end, 3 residues past where the read stops, is filled in from the germline J gene. The chain couples TRBV7-6 to TRBJ2-1, with D perhaps matching TRBD1 (5 bases). Looked up from germline, CDR1 is SGHVS and CDR2 is FNYEAQ. With 4 bases removed from V and 8 bases from J, the gap between germline ends came to 15 bases. This CDR3 comprises 14 residues. The sequenced CDR3 bases are TGTGCCAGCAGCTCCGATCAGTTAGGGGATGAG. Residues: CASSSDQLGDE. Given in full, the CDR3 is CASSSDQLGDEQFF. Looking up the rest from reference TRBV7-6 and TRBJ2-1 gives the full variable domain: GAGVSQSPRYKVTKRGQDVALRCDPISGHVSLYWYRQALGQGPEFLTYFNYEAQQDKSGLPNDRFSAERPEGSISTLTIQRTEQRDSAMYRCASSSDQLGDEQFFGPGTRLTVL.

Points on this clone: The CDR3 is cut off 3 residues early in the read; its end comes from the germline J gene. This chain links TRBV2 with TRBJ1-6; D might be TRBD1 (5 bases). V lost 7 bases to trimming and J lost 10 bases, with 11 bases between them. Germline V gene data show CDR1 as SNHLY and CDR2 as FYNNEI. CDR3 size: 12 residues. The CDR3 sequence: CASTWGESPLHF. CDR3 DNA (partial): TGTGCCAGCACGTGGGGGGAATCACCC. Looking up the rest from reference TRBV2 and TRBJ1-6 gives the full variable domain: EPEVTQTPSHQVTQMGQEVILRCVPISNHLYFYWYRQILGQKVEFLVSFYNNEISEKSEIFDDQFSVERPDGSNFTLKIRSTKLEDSAMYFCASTWGESPLHFGNGTRLTVT.

About this clone itself: The CDR3 end lies 3 residues beyond the end of the read and is filled in from the germline J gene. The chain carries TRBV11-2 and TRBJ2-2; 9 bases line up with TRBD2. This CDR3 region has 15 residues. The trim removed 3 bases at V and 7 bases at J, leaving 6 bases unmatched. The germline V gene encodes CDR1 SGHAT and CDR2 FQNNGV. The part of the CDR3 DNA that was read is TGTGCCAGCAGCTTTAGCGGGGGTTCCGGCGGGGAG. This codes for CASSFSGGSGGE. The whole CDR3 is CASSFSGGSGGELFF.

To note about this clone: Read sequence stops 3 residues before the CDR3 end, and the germline J gene provides the missing end. The V call is TRBV30, the J call TRBJ1-5, with D possibly TRBD1 on 5 matching bases. Looked up from germline, CDR1 is GTSNPN and CDR2 is SVGIG (reference sequence). V was trimmed by 1 base and J by 5 bases, leaving 9 bases between them. The CDR3 is 13 amino acids. CDR3 bases read: TGTGCCTGGAGTGCCGGGGGACATCAGCCC. Translated, it gives CAWSAGGHQP. The complete CDR3 sequence is CAWSAGGHQPQHF.

With respect to this clone: The sequence runs out 3 residues before the end of the CDR3; the remainder is reconstructed from the germline J gene. The chain uses TRBV20-1 and TRBJ2-1; 9 nucleotides agree with TRBD1. V was clipped by 6 bases and J by 0 bases; unmatched bases: 6. Germline V CDR1 and CDR2: DFQATT, SNEGSKA (reference sequence). The CDR3 covers 15 residues. The sequenced CDR3 bases are TGCAGTGCACAACCGGGACAGGGCTCCTACAATGAG. Amino acids: CSAQPGQGSYNE. The full CDR3 is CSAQPGQGSYNEQFF.

As regards this clone: Read data end 3 residues before the CDR3 end; the end is taken from the germline J gene. V and J are TRBV5-4 and TRBJ2-7; 10 positions match TRBD1. Germline V CDR1 and CDR2: SGHNT, YYREEE (reference sequence). The CDR3 consists of 14 residues. Losses at the gene ends were 5 bases for V and 5 bases for J; bases not matched to a gene: 7. CDR3 DNA, as far as it was read: TGTGCCAGCAGTTATGGGACAGGGGAAAACGAG. Its translation: CASSYGTGENE. The whole CDR3 region reads CASSYGTGENEQYF.

About this clone: With the read ending 3 residues before the CDR3 end, the germline J gene is used to fill in that end. V is TRBV7-8 and J is TRBJ2-3; 10 nucleotides line up with TRBD2. Per the germline V gene, CDR1 is SGHVS and CDR2 is FQNEAQ. The CDR3 runs to 17 residues. J gave up 3 bases and V 5 bases, and 11 bases lay outside the gene matches. The CDR3 DNA, read in part, is TGTGCCAGCAGCCCGCTAGCGGGGGCCTCGACTACAGATACG. It is translated as CASSPLAGASTTDT. The entire CDR3 protein is CASSPLAGASTTDTQYF. The entire variable domain, with the rest obtained from reference TRBV7-8 and TRBJ2-3, is as follows: GAGVSQSPRYKVAKRGQDVALRCDPISGHVSLFWYQQALGQGPEFLTYFQNEAQLDKSGLPSDRFFAERPEGSVSTLKIQRTQQEDSAVYLCASSPLAGASTTDTQYFGPGTRLTVL.

A note on this clone: The CDR3 end lies 3 residues beyond the end of the read and is filled in from the germline J gene. V is TRBV5-1 and J is TRBJ2-7; a weak D match, TRBD2 (6 bases). The germline gives CDR1 SGHRS, CDR2 YFSETQ. V was clipped by 0 bases and J by 2 bases, with 12 bases between them. The CDR3 extends over 15 amino acids. Partial CDR3 DNA: TGCGCCAGCAGCTTGGATGGTAGCGGCCCCTACGAG. This translates into CASSLDGSGPYE. From start to end, the CDR3 is CASSLDGSGPYEQYF. Looking up the rest from reference TRBV5-1 and TRBJ2-7 gives the full variable domain: KAGVTQTPRYLIKTRGQQVTLSCSPISGHRSVSWYQQTPGQGLQFLFEYFSETQRNKGNFPGRFSGRQFSNSRSEMNVSTLELGDSALYLCASSLDGSGPYEQYFGPGTRLTVT.

Concerning this clone itself: The CDR3 end lies 3 residues beyond the end of the read and is filled in from the germline J gene. The chain has TRBV7-9 and TRBJ2-2; perhaps TRBD2 as D (6 bases). CDR3 length: 14 amino acids. V gave up 2 bases and J gave up 6 bases, with 10 bases separating them. Germline V CDR1 and CDR2: SEHNR, FQNEAQ (reference sequence). CDR3 sequence: CASSLNPGAGELFF. The sequenced CDR3 bases are TGTGCCAGCAGCTTAAATCCGGGGGCCGGGGAG. The full variable domain, in which reference TRBV7-9 and TRBJ2-2 provide the parts outside the CDR3, is DTGVSQNPRHKITKRGQNVTFRCDPISEHNRLYWYRQTLGQGPEFLTYFQNEAQLEKSRLLSDRFSAERPKGSFSTLEIQRTEQGDSAMYLCASSLNPGAGELFFGEGSRLTVL.

As concerns this clone: Coverage ceases 3 residues before the CDR3 finishes, and the germline J gene fills in the end. The V call is TRBV25-1, the J call TRBJ2-1; TRBD2 might be the D (5 bases). Trimming left V 8 bases short and J 6 bases short, with 8 bases between. The CDR3 runs 11 residues. Germline V gives CDR1 MGHDK, CDR2 SYGVNS. CDR3 DNA (partial): TGTGCCAGCTCCAGCGGCAATGAG. Translating it yields CASSSGNE. The CDR3 in its entirety is CASSSGNEQFF.

For this clone: The read ends 3 residues before the CDR3 terminus; that terminus is restored from the germline J gene. V and J are TRBV2 and TRBJ2-6; the D gene is possibly TRBD2 (7 bases). From germline, CDR1 is SNHLY and CDR2 FYNNEI. Trimming cost V 4 bases and J 1 base, with 11 bases left between them. CDR3 length equals 16 residues. The CDR3 spells CASSVRGGSGANVLTF. The DNA read from the CDR3 is TGTGCCAGCAGTGTCAGGGGAGGGTCTGGGGCCAACGTC.

Regarding this clone: Sequencing ends 3 residues short of the CDR3 end; the germline J gene provides the rest. V is TRBV30 and J is TRBJ2-3; possibly TRBD2 for D (7 bases). V lost 3 bases, J lost 7 bases, and 11 bases lay in between. CDR1 and CDR2 (germline): GTSNPN, SVGIG (reference sequence). The CDR3 extends over 12 amino acids. The chain's CDR3 is CAWSGGPYTQYF. The covered CDR3 bases are TGTGCCTGGAGCGGGGGGCCATATACG. Filled out from reference TRBV30 and TRBJ2-3, the complete variable domain reads SQTIHQWPATLVQPVGSPLSLECTVEGTSNPNLYWYRQAAGRGLQLLFYSVGIGQISSEVPQNLSASRPQDRQFILSSKKLLLSDSGFYLCAWSGGPYTQYFGPGTRLTVL.